This T cell receptor (beta chain) came from a study of cytomegalovirus exposure and HLA in healthy donors. Study-level results: The listing of 150 to 200 TCR beta chains classed them as cytomegalovirus-associated.

There are 15 residues in the CDR3. The V end was cut by 6 bases, the J end by 0 bases, with 13 bases between. The germline CDR1 and CDR2 sequences are SGHNT and YYREEE (reference sequence). Both 60 Vbeta primers and 13 Jbeta primers went into the PCR. Profiling relied on immunoSEQ multiplex PCR, and the TCRdb table lists in-frame clones only, not all of them. In all, the sample yields roughly 120,000 clones. A remark on this clone: Antigen: not known.

This chain connects TRBV5-4 to TRBJ2-1; possibly TRBD1 for D (6 bases). The receptor's source is a man aged 18 to 29 in good health and CMV-seronegative. The sample consisted of PBMCs. CDR3 nucleotides: TGTGCCAGCACCCCCGGACAGACCTCCTACAATGAGCAGTTCTTC. It specifies CASTPGQTSYNEQFF.